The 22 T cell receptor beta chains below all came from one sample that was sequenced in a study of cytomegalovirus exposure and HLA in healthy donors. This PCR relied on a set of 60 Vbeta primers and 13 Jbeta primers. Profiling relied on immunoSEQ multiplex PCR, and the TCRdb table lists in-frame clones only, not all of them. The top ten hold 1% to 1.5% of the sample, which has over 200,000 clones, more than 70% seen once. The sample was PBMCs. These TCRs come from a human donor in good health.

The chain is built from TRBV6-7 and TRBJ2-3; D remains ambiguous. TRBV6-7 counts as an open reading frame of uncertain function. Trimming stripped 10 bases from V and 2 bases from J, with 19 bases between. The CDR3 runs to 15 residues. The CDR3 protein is CANLLQTLITDTQYF. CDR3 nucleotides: TGTGCCAACCTACTCCAGACTCTCATCACAGATACGCAGTATTTT.

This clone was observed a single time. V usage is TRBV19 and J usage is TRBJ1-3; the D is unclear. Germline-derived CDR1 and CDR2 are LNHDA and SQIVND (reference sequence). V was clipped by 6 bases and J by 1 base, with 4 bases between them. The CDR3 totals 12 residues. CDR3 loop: CASSLSGNTIYF. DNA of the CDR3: TGTGCCAGTAGCCTATCTGGAAACACCATATATTTT.

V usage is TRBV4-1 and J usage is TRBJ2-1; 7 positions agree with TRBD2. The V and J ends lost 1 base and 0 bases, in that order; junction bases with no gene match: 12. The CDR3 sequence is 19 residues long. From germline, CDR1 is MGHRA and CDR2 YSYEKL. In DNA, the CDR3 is TGCGCCAGCAGCCAAGCTCGCCCCAGCGGGGTCGACTCCTACAATGAGCAGTTCTTC. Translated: CASSQARPSGVDSYNEQFF.

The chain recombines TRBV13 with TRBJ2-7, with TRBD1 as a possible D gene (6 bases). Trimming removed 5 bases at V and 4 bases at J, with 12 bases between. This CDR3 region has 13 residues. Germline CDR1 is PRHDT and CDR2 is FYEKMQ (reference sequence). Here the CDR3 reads CASSIRRGYEQYF. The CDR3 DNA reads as TGTGCCAGCAGCATACGCAGGGGTTACGAGCAGTACTTC.

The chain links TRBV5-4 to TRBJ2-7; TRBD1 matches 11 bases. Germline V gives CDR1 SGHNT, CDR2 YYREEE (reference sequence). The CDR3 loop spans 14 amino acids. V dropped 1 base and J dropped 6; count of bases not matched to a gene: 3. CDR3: CASSLWTGGGEQYF. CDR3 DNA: TGTGCCAGCAGCTTGTGGACAGGGGGCGGCGAGCAGTACTTC.

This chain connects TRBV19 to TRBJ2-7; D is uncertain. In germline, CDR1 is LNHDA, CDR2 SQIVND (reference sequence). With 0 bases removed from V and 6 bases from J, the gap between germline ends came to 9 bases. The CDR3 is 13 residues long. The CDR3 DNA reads TGTGCCAGTAGTATAGATAAGACTTTCGAGCAGTACTTC. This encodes CASSIDKTFEQYF.

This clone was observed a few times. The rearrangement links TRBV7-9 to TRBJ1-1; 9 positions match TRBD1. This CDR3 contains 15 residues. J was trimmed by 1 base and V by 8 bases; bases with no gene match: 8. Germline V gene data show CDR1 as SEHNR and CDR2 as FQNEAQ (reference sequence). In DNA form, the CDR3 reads TGTGCCAGCCAGGGGGACAGGGTTACGAACACTGAAGCTTTCTTT. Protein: CASQGDRVTNTEAFF.

CDR3 in amino acids: CASTVQGDTGELFF. For the CDR3, the DNA is TGCGCCAGCACAGTACAGGGAGACACCGGGGAGCTGTTTTTT. V usage is TRBV5-1 and J usage is TRBJ2-2, with a weak D call TRBD1 (6 bases). The V end lost 6 bases, the J end lost 3 bases, and 12 bases lay between the germline ends. Germline CDR1 reads SGHRS; CDR2 reads YFSETQ. This CDR3 comprises 14 residues.

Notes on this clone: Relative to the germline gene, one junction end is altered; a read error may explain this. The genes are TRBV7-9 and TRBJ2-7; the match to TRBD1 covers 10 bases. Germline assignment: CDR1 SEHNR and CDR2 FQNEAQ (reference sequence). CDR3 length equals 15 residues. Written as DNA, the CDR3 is TGTTCCAGCAGCTTAGAGGACAGGGGGAGGTACGAGCAGTACTTC. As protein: CSSSLEDRGRYEQYF.

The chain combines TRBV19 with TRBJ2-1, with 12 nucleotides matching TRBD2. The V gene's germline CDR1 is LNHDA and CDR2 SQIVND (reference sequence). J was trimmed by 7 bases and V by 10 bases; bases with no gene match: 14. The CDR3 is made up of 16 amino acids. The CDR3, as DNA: TGTGCCACTAAAGGGGGTACTAGCGGGAGGATGAATGAGCAGTTCTTC. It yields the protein CATKGGTSGRMNEQFF.

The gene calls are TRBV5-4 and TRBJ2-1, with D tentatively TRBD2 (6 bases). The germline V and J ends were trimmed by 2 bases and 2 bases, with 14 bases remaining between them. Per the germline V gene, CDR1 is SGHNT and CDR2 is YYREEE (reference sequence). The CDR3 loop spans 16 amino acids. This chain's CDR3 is CASSFLSGTTYNEQFF. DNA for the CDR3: TGTGCCAGCAGCTTTCTTAGCGGCACCACCTACAATGAGCAGTTCTTC.

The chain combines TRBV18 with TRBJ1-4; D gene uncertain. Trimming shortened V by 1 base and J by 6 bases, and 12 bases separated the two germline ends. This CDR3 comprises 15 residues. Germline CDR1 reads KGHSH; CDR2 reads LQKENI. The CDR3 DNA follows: TGTGCCAGCTCACCACAAAATTACGGGGATGAAAAACTGTTTTTT. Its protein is CASSPQNYGDEKLFF.

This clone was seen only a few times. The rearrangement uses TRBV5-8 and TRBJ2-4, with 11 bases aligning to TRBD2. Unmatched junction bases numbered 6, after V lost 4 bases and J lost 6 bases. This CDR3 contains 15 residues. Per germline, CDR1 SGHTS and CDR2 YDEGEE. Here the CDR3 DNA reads TGTGCCAGCAGCAGAACTGGGACTAGCGGAAACATTCAGTACTTC. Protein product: CASSRTGTSGNIQYF.

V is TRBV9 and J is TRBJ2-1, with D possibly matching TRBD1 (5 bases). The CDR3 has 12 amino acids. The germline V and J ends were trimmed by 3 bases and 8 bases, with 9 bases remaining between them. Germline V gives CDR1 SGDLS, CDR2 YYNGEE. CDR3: CASSASGYEQFF. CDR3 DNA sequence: TGTGCCAGCAGCGCGTCAGGGTATGAGCAGTTCTTC.

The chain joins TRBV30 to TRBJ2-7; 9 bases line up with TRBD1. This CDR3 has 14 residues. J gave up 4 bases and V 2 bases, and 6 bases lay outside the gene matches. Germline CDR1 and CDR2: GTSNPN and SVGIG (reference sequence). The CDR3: CAWSPGTGLYEQYF. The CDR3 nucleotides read TGTGCCTGGAGTCCCGGGACAGGGCTATACGAGCAGTACTTC.

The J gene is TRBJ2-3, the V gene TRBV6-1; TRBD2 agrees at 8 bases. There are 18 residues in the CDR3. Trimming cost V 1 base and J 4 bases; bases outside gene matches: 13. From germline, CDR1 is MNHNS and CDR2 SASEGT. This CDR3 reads CASSEVKRGTSPADTQYF. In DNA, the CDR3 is TGTGCCAGCAGTGAAGTTAAGCGGGGGACCTCCCCTGCAGATACGCAGTATTTT.

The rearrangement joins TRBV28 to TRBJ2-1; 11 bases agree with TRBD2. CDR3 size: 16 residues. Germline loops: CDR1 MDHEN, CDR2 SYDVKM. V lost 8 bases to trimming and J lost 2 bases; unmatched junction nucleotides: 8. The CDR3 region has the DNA TGTGCCAGCGCAGTTAGCGGGAGGGTACCCTACAATGAGCAGTTCTTC. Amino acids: CASAVSGRVPYNEQFF. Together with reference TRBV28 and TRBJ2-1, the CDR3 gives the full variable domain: DVKVTQSSRYLVKRTGEKVFLECVQDMDHENMFWYRQDPGLGLRLIYFSYDVKMKEKGDIPEGYSVSREKKERFSLILESASTNQTSMYLCASAVSGRVPYNEQFFGPGTRLTVL.

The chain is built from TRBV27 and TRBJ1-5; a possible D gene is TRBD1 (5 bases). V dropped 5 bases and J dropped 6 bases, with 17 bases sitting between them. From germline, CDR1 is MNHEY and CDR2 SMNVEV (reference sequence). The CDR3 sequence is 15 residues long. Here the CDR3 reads CASSLRRGVGQPQHF. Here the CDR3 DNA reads TGTGCCAGCAGTCTGCGAAGGGGCGTGGGTCAGCCCCAGCATTTT.

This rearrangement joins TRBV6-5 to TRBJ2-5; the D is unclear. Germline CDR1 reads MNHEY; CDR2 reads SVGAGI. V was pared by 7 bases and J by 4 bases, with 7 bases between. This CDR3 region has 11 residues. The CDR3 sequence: CASTIGETQYF. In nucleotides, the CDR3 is TGTGCCAGCACCATCGGAGAGACCCAGTACTTC.

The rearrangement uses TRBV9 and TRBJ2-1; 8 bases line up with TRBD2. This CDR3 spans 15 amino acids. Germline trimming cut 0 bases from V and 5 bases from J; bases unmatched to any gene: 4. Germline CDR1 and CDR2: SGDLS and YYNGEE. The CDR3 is CASSVGQLADNEQFF. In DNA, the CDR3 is TGTGCCAGCAGCGTAGGTCAACTAGCGGACAATGAGCAGTTCTTC. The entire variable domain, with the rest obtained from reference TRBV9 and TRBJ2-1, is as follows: DSGVTQTPKHLITATGQRVTLRCSPRSGDLSVYWYQQSLDQGLQFLIQYYNGEERAKGNILERFSAQQFPDLHSELNLSSLELGDSALYFCASSVGQLADNEQFFGPGTRLTVL.

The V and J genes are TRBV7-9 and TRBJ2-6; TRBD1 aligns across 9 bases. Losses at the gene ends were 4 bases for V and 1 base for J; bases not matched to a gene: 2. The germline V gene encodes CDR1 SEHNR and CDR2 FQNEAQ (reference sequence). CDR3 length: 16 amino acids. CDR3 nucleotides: TGTGCCAGCAGCTCGACAGGGGGATCTGGGGCCAACGTCCTGACTTTC. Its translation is CASSSTGGSGANVLTF.

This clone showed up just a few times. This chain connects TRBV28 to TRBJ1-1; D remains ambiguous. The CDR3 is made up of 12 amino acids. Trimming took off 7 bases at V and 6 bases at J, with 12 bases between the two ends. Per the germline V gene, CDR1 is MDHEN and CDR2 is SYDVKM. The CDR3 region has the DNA TGTGCCAGCAATAACCCTAACCCTGAAGCTTTCTTT. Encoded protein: CASNNPNPEAFF.